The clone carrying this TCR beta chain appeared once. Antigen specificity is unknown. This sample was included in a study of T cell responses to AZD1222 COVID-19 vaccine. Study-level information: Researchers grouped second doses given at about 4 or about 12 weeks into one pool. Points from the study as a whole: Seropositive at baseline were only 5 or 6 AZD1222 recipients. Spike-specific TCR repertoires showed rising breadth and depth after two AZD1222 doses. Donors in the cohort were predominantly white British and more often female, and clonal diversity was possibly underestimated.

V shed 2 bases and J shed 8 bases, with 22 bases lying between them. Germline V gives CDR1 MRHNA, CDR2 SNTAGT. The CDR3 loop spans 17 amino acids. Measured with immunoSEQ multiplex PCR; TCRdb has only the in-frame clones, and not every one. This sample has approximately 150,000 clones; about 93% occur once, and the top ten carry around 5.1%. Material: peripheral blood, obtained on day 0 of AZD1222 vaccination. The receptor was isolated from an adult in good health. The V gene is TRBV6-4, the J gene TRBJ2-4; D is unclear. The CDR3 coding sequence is TGTGCCAGCAGTGACCCCCGGACCCCCCTCAAGGCGCACATTCAGTACTTC. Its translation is CASSDPRTPLKAHIQYF.